One and the same sample provided the 11 T cell receptor beta chains below, sequenced in a study of T-cell memory formation after mild COVID-19. TCRdb ran MiXCR on the 5' RACE reads and lists one entry per CDR3 protein. The data hold roughly 250,000 distinct CDR3 sequences, with 16% observed a single time. Sequenced sample: PBMCs or a T cell subset sorted from them (not recorded which). These receptors all come from a man between 18 and 35 years old who had mild COVID-19 (a few samples of this study predate the infection). Cell type and time point are not known.

This clonotype came up a few times. CDR3: CASSLRQGGSTDTQYF. The CDR3 nucleotides read TGTGCCAGCAGCTTACGTCAGGGGGGTAGCACAGATACGCAGTATTTT. The V gene is TRBV7-8, the J gene TRBJ2-3; the D gene is possibly TRBD1 (7 bases). Trimming removed 2 bases from V and 0 bases from J, with 12 bases in between. Germline loops: CDR1 SGHVS, CDR2 FQNEAQ. The CDR3 length is 16 residues.

The chain employs TRBV5-1 and TRBJ1-2; D is undetermined. Between the trimmed V and J ends, which lost 2 bases and 5 bases, there was a span of 22 bases. The length of the CDR3 is 17 residues. Germline loops: CDR1 SGHRS, CDR2 YFSETQ. The CDR3 DNA reads TGCGCCAGCAGCTTACGCGGTACCGGGGAGAAATTATATGGCTACACCTTC. Its translation is CASSLRGTGEKLYGYTF.

The sample holds a few counts of this clonotype. The chain links TRBV14 to TRBJ2-5; D may be TRBD1 (6 bases). Germline loops: CDR1 SGHDN, CDR2 FVKESK. The V and J ends lost 3 bases and 5 bases respectively, with 19 bases between them. CDR3 size: 16 residues. This CDR3 reads CASSQRNTGLRETQYF. CDR3 nucleotide sequence: TGTGCCAGCAGCCAGCGAAATACAGGGTTGAGGGAGACCCAGTACTTC.

This rearrangement joins TRBV6-1 to TRBJ1-4, with TRBD1 identical over 10 bases. The V gene's germline CDR1 is MNHNS and CDR2 SASEGT. V dropped 5 bases and J dropped 7; count of bases not matched to a gene: 4. The CDR3 is 14 residues long. CDR3 nucleotides: TGTGCCAGCAGTCCGGGACAGGGGTTTGAAAAACTGTTTTTT. This encodes CASSPGQGFEKLFF.

The chain couples TRBV6-5 to TRBJ1-5; D remains ambiguous. CDR1 MNHEY and CDR2 SVGAGI come from the germline V gene. V lost 0 bases to trimming and J lost 6 bases, with 6 bases between them. This CDR3 region has 13 residues. CDR3 loop: CASSYSIGQPQHF. The CDR3 nucleotides read TGTGCCAGCAGTTACTCGATTGGTCAGCCCCAGCATTTT.

This clonotype was seen ten or more times. This rearrangement joins TRBV4-2 to TRBJ2-7, with 10 bases aligning to TRBD2. V was clipped by 4 bases and J by 0 bases; unmatched bases: 3. This CDR3 contains 15 residues. Germline assignment: CDR1 LGHNA and CDR2 YNFKEQ. The CDR3 sequence is CASSPERGGSYEQYF. The CDR3 nucleotides read TGTGCCAGCAGCCCCGAGCGGGGGGGCTCCTACGAGCAGTACTTC.

V usage is TRBV29-1 and J usage is TRBJ1-5, with 11 bases aligning to TRBD1. Germline V gene sequence: CDR1 SQVTM, CDR2 ANQGSEA. The trim removed 4 bases at V and 6 bases at J, leaving 5 bases unmatched. This CDR3 is built from 14 residues. CDR3 DNA: TGCAGCGTTGGGGACAGGGGGGGTATTCAGCCCCAGCATTTT. Protein product: CSVGDRGGIQPQHF.

V gene TRBV5-1 combines with J gene TRBJ2-2, with 8 bases matching TRBD1. V trimming: 4 bases; J trimming: 6 bases; junction bases outside the gene matches: 11. Per germline, CDR1 SGHRS and CDR2 YFSETQ. CDR3 length: 16 residues. CDR3 coding DNA: TGCGCCAGCAGCCCGAGCGCGACAGGGGTATCCGGGGAGCTGTTTTTT. Amino acids: CASSPSATGVSGELFF.

This clonotype was detected only a few times. The V gene is TRBV12-3 or TRBV12-4, the J gene TRBJ1-5; D not certain. The CDR3 extends over 15 amino acids. Trimming left V 3 bases short and J 3 bases short, with 12 bases between. In DNA form, the CDR3 reads TGTGCCAGCAGTTTGGCCTCGGGGAACAATCAGCCCCAGCATTTT. It codes for CASSLASGNNQPQHF.

The chain uses TRBV12-5 and TRBJ2-3, with a possible D match to TRBD2 (6 bases). The V gene's germline CDR1 is LGHNT and CDR2 FRNRAP. The length of the CDR3 is 13 residues. V was shortened by 5 bases and J by 2 bases, with 8 bases between the two germline ends. The DNA of the CDR3 is TGTGCTAGTGGTCCGCGGGACACAGATACGCAGTATTTT. Protein: CASGPRDTDTQYF.

This chain links TRBV7-3 with TRBJ2-7; unclear D gene. Germline CDR1 reads SGHTA; CDR2 reads FQGTGA. The V gene lost 1 base and the J gene lost 1 base, with 8 bases spanning the gap. This CDR3 has 14 residues. The CDR3 sequence is CASSLSPESYEQYF. The CDR3 DNA reads as TGTGCCAGCAGCTTAAGCCCAGAATCCTACGAGCAGTACTTC.